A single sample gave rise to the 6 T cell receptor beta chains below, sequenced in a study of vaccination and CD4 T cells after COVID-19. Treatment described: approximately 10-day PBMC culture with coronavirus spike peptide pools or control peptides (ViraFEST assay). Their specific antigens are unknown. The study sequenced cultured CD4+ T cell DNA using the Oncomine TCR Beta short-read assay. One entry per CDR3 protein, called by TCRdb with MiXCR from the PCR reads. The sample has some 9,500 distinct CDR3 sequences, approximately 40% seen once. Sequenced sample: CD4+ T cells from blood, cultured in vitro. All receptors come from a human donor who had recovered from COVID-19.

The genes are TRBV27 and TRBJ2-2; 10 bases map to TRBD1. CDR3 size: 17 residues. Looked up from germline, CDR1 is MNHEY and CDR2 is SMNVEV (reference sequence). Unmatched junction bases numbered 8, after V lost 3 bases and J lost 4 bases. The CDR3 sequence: CASSFRPGQGITGELFF. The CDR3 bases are TGTGCCAGCAGTTTTCGACCGGGACAGGGGATCACCGGGGAGCTGTTTTTT.

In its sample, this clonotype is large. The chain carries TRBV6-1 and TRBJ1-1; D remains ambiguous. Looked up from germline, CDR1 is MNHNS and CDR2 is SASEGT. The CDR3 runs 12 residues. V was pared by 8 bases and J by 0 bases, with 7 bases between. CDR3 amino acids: CASGELNTEAFF. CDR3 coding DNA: TGTGCCAGCGGAGAGTTGAACACTGAAGCTTTCTTT.

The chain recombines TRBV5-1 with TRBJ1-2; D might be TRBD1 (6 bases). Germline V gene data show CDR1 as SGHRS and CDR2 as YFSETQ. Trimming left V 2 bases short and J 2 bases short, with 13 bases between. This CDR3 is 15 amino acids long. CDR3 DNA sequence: TGCGCCAGCAGCTTCGGACAGAGCGTCAACTATGGCTACACCTTC. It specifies CASSFGQSVNYGYTF.

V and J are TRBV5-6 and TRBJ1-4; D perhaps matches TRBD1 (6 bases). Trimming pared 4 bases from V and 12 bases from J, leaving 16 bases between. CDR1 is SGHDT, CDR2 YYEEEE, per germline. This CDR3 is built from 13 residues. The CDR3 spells CASSVTRGGELFF. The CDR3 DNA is TGTGCCAGCAGCGTGACAAGGGGGGGGGAACTGTTTTTT.

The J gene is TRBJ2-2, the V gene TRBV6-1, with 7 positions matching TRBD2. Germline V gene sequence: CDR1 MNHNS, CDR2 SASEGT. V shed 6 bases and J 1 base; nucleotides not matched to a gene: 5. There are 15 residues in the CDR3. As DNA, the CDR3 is TGTGCCAGCAGGGCCGGGACTATGAACACCGGGGAGCTGTTTTTT. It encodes CASRAGTMNTGELFF.

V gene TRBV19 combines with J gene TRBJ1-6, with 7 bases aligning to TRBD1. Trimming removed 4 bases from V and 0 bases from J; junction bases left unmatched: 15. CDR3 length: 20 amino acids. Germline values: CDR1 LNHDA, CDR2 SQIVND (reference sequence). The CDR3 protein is CASSKYPPGTVSSYNSPLHF. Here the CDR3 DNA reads TGTGCCAGTAGTAAATATCCCCCGGGGACAGTAAGCTCCTATAATTCACCCCTCCACTTT.